The sequence of this T cell receptor beta chain was determined in a study of beta chain features in type 1 diabetes. Study conclusions and caveats: For patients, the naive, central memory and Treg TCRB repertoires appeared more alike than for healthy donors. Reduced insertions and increased deletions marked VDJ junctions in type 1 diabetes patients. A cDNA-based sequencing approach could over-represent cells with high TCR expression.

The CDR3 contains 12 residues. Germline V gene sequence: CDR1 MGHDK, CDR2 SYGVNS. V shed 6 bases and J 12 bases; nucleotides not matched to a gene: 9. The entirety of the isolated RNA underwent reverse transcription, so expressed TCRB transcripts were sequenced. Sequencing was performed with immunoSEQ multiplex PCR; in TCRdb, only in-frame clones are kept and a portion is missing. The sample lists about half a million clones, about an eighth occurring once. On this clone itself: The target antigen is unknown.

This TCR was sampled from a woman in her late teens or twenties in good health. The chain recombines TRBV25-1 with TRBJ1-1; TRBD1 agrees at 8 bases. Sequenced input: naive CD4+ T cells from blood. The CDR3 DNA reads TGTGCCAGCAGAGATGACAGGGGCAGCACTTTCTTT. It specifies CASRDDRGSTFF. The full variable domain, with the rest looked up from reference TRBV25-1 and TRBJ1-1, is EADIYQTPRYLVIGTGKKITLECSQTMGHDKMYWYQQDPGMELHLIHYSYGVNSTEKGDLSSESTVSRIRTEHFPLTLESARPSHTSQYLCASRDDRGSTFFGQGTRLTVV.